This is a list of T cell receptor beta chains from one sample in a study of cytomegalovirus exposure and HLA in healthy donors. Measured with immunoSEQ multiplex PCR; TCRdb has only the in-frame clones, and not every one. The sample records under 90,000 clones, about 71% being singletons. The sequenced material came from PBMCs. These receptors all come from a woman between 45 and 65 years old in good health and CMV-seropositive. Both conserved end residues are part of each CDR3. The D gene is left open where the match is weak. Not all rows give a size; the values are once, few, many and, for expanded clones, a class.

>TRBJ2-2|TRBV29-1|TRBD1|NA
CSVEVQGASGVTGELFF
TGCAGCGTTGAAGTCCAGGGGGCGTCTGGGGTCACCGGGGAGCTGTTTTTT
>TRBJ2-3|TRBV5-1|TRBD1|few
CASSRESGTGRTDTQYF
TGCGCCAGCAGCCGAGAATCCGGGACAGGGCGCACAGATACGCAGTATTTT
>TRBJ2-5|TRBV2|NA|NA
CASRTGGGGETQYF
TGTGCCAGCAGAACGGGGGGCGGAGGGGAGACCCAGTACTTC
>TRBJ2-2|TRBV5-1|NA|NA
CASSSVRENTGELFF
TGCGCCAGCAGCTCAGTACGGGAGAACACCGGGGAGCTGTTTTTT
>TRBJ2-1|TRBV9|NA|NA
CASSAFDFTYNEQFF
TGTGCCAGCAGCGCTTTTGACTTTACCTACAATGAGCAGTTCTTC
>TRBJ1-3|TRBV6-5|NA|few
CASRPHNSGNTIYF
TGTGCCAGCAGACCACATAACTCTGGAAACACCATATATTTT
>TRBJ2-1|TRBV7-9|TRBD1|NA
CSSSLTGGGFNEQFF
TGTTCCAGCAGTCTCACAGGGGGCGGATTTAATGAGCAGTTCTTC
>TRBJ1-1|TRBV2|NA|NA
CASTKGGGNTEAFF
TGTGCCAGCACCAAGGGTGGAGGGAACACTGAAGCTTTCTTT
>TRBJ1-2|TRBV28|TRBD1|NA
CASSSNRGPYYGYTF
TGTGCCAGCAGTTCGAACAGGGGGCCCTATTATGGCTACACCTTC
>TRBJ2-1|TRBV14|NA|NA
CASSQLTASYNEQFF
TGTGCCAGCAGCCAACTTACTGCCTCCTACAATGAGCAGTTCTTC
>TRBJ2-3|TRBV19|TRBD2|NA
CASSMIAGAGDTQYF
TGTGCCAGTAGTATGATAGCGGGAGCAGGGGATACGCAGTATTTT
>TRBJ1-1|TRBV7-9|NA|NA
CAGRTENTEAFF
TGTGCCGGAAGGACAGAGAACACTGAAGCTTTCTTT
>TRBJ1-4|TRBV4-1|TRBD1|NA
CASSQDFRTGGNEKLFF
TGCGCCAGCAGCCAAGATTTCAGGACAGGGGGTAATGAAAAACTGTTTTTT
>TRBJ1-4|TRBV5-1|NA|many
CASSFTTSTTNEKLFF
TGCGCCAGCAGCTTCACTACGAGTACAACTAATGAAAAACTGTTTTTT
>TRBJ1-5|TRBV7-2|NA|NA
CASSLDSQPQHF
TGTGCCAGCAGCTTAGACTCTCAGCCCCAGCATTTT
>TRBJ1-1|TRBV19|NA|NA
CASSILLGGTEAFF
TGTGCCAGTAGTATCTTATTAGGAGGCACTGAAGCTTTCTTT
>TRBJ2-5|TRBV29-1|NA|few
CSVAGVTETQYF
TGCAGCGTTGCGGGAGTGACAGAGACCCAGTACTTC
>TRBJ2-2|TRBV6-5|NA|NA
CASSYSTSYTGELFF
TGTGCCAGCAGTTACTCGACAAGCTACACCGGGGAGCTGTTTTTT
>TRBJ2-7|TRBV11-3|NA|NA
CASSSTVAGEQYF
TGTGCCAGCAGCTCTACAGTGGCTGGAGAGCAGTACTTC